Shown below are 19 T cell receptor beta chains from a single sample sequenced in a study of T cell clonality in common variable immunodeficiency. Notes on the study in general: Reportedly, TCR beta sequences from common variable immunodeficiency showed fewer deletions and N-nucleotide insertions.

Libraries were prepared by immunoSEQ multiplex PCR; TCRdb keeps only in-frame clonotypes and omits some of them. The data show about 16,000 clones, with none appearing a single time. The antigens of these receptors remain unknown. Sequencing was performed on peripheral blood mononuclear cells. These receptors came from a human donor with common variable immunodeficiency.

Only a few counts were recorded for this clone. The CDR3 end lies 3 residues beyond the end of the read and is filled in from the germline J gene. The chain links TRBV2 to TRBJ1-1; a possible D gene is TRBD1 (6 bases). Germline assignment: CDR1 SNHLY and CDR2 FYNNEI. Trimming shortened V by 8 bases and J by 0 bases, and 13 bases separated the two germline ends. This CDR3 is built from 14 residues. The CDR3: CASGTGHLNTEAFF. The sequenced CDR3 bases are TGTGCCAGCGGTACGGGACATCTGAACACTGAA.

This clone was counted ten times or more. CDR3 bases read: TGTGCCAGCAGTTTAGGGGGGGCGAATCAGCCC. It encodes CASSLGGANQP. The CDR3 in full is CASSLGGANQPQHF. The chain couples TRBV27 to TRBJ1-5; D possibly corresponds to TRBD1 (6 bases). Sequencing ends 3 residues short of the CDR3 end; the germline J gene provides the rest. CDR3 length equals 14 residues. V lost 2 bases to trimming and J lost 4 bases, with 9 bases between them. CDR1 is MNHEY and CDR2 is SMNVEV in the germline V gene (reference sequence).

This clone was picked up many times. The CDR3 extends 3 residues past the end of the read, so its final part is completed from the germline J gene. The rearrangement joins TRBV29-1 to TRBJ2-7; no clear D gene. V gave up 4 bases and J gave up 2 bases, with 12 bases separating them. CDR1 is SQVTM and CDR2 is ANQGSEA in the germline V gene. The CDR3 is 13 amino acids. CDR3 loop: CSVGAKEPYEQYF. The DNA read from the CDR3 is TGCAGCGTTGGAGCAAAAGAACCCTACGAG.

Worth noting for this clone: From the germline J gene comes the end of the CDR3, since the read stops 3 residues before it. The J gene is TRBJ1-6, the V gene TRBV19; 9 bases align to TRBD1. Germline values: CDR1 LNHDA, CDR2 SQIVND (reference sequence). Trimming took 6 bases from V and 5 from J; bases not matched to a gene: 5. The length of the CDR3 is 15 residues. The sequenced part of the CDR3 DNA is TGTGCCAGTAGAACAGGGGGCACGGATAATTCACCC. This gives the protein CASRTGGTDNSP. In full, the CDR3 reads CASRTGGTDNSPLHF. The full variable domain, in which reference TRBV19 and TRBJ1-6 provide the parts outside the CDR3, is DGGITQSPKYLFRKEGQNVTLSCEQNLNHDAMYWYRQDPGQGLRLIYYSQIVNDFQKGDIAEGYSVSREKKESFPLTVTSAQKNPTAFYLCASRTGGTDNSPLHFGNGTRLTVT.

As for this clone: The read falls 3 residues short of the CDR3 end, and the missing part is taken from the germline J gene. The chain combines TRBV2 with TRBJ2-2; a possible D gene is TRBD2 (6 bases). Trimming left V 7 bases short and J 2 bases short, with 11 bases between. Germline CDR1 SNHLY, CDR2 FYNNEI. This CDR3 contains 14 residues. The CDR3: CASKEGLNTGELFF. The CDR3 DNA, read in part, is TGTGCCAGCAAGGAGGGTTTAAACACCGGGGAG.

A few counts support this clone. The CDR3 end falls 3 residues outside the read, so it is completed with the germline J gene. J is TRBJ2-3 and V is TRBV7-2; a weak D match, TRBD2 (7 bases). The V end was cut by 4 bases, the J end by 5 bases, with 16 bases between. Per the germline V gene, CDR1 is SGHTA and CDR2 is FQGNSA. CDR3 size: 15 residues. The DNA read from the CDR3 is TGTGCCAGCAGCTCCCTCTTAGGGGGGGGAGATACG. Encoded protein: CASSSLLGGGDT. The entire CDR3 sequence reads CASSSLLGGGDTQYF.

This clone was detected a few times. Sequencing ends 3 residues short of the CDR3 end; the germline J gene provides the rest. V gene TRBV7-8 combines with J gene TRBJ2-7; TRBD2 aligns across 11 bases. In germline, CDR1 is SGHVS, CDR2 FQNEAQ. Germline trimming cut 3 bases from V and 2 bases from J; bases unmatched to any gene: 6. This CDR3 comprises 16 residues. The covered CDR3 bases are TGTGCCAGCAGCTTTCCCGGACTAGCGGGTACCTACGAG. This codes for CASSFPGLAGTYE. The CDR3 reads in full as CASSFPGLAGTYEQYF.

By share, this clone ranks as medium-sized. The CDR3 sequence: CAWRPREKLFF. The CDR3 DNA, read in part, is TGTGCCTGGAGGCCTCGGGAAAAA. This chain uses TRBV30 with TRBJ1-4; D not certain. The read falls 3 residues short of the CDR3 end, and the missing part is taken from the germline J gene. Trimming took 3 bases from V and 8 from J, leaving 7 bases between them. This CDR3 region has 11 residues. Germline V gene data show CDR1 as GTSNPN and CDR2 as SVGIG (reference sequence).

This clone has just a few counts. Read data end 3 residues before the CDR3 end; the end is taken from the germline J gene. This chain connects TRBV7-8 to TRBJ2-7; 8 positions agree with TRBD1. Losses at the gene ends were 5 bases for V and 6 bases for J; bases not matched to a gene: 9. CDR3 length: 14 residues. Germline V CDR1 and CDR2: SGHVS, FQNEAQ. The sequenced CDR3 bases are TGTGCCAGCAGCATGGACAGGGTAAACTTCGAG. Encoded protein: CASSMDRVNFE. The complete CDR3 sequence is CASSMDRVNFEQYF.

There are many counts of this clone. The read ends 3 residues shy of where the CDR3 ends; the end is completed using the germline J gene. V is TRBV7-3 and J is TRBJ2-5; 9 nucleotides agree with TRBD1. The CDR3 consists of 14 residues. Trimming at V came to 5 bases and at J to 3 bases, leaving 4 bases not matched to a gene. From germline, CDR1 is SGHTA and CDR2 FQGTGA. The sequenced part of the CDR3 DNA is TGTGCCAGCAGCCCGACAGGGGGAGAAGAGACC. This gives the protein CASSPTGGEET. The full-length CDR3 reads as CASSPTGGEETQYF.

Worth noting for this clone: Read data end 3 residues before the CDR3 end; the end is taken from the germline J gene. The chain has TRBV18 and TRBJ1-6, with D unresolved. Trimming shortened V by 6 bases and J by 8 bases, and 14 bases separated the two germline ends. Per germline, CDR1 KGHSH and CDR2 LQKENI. The CDR3 loop spans 14 amino acids. CDR3 DNA, as far as it was read: TGTGCCAGCTCTCCCTCGGTCGGGGATTCACCC. Encoded protein: CASSPSVGDSP. The entire CDR3 is CASSPSVGDSPLHF.

This clone was seen at least ten times. The sequenced fragment ends 3 residues before the CDR3 boundary, so the rest is inferred from the germline J gene. This sequence joins TRBV11-2 and TRBJ2-1, with a tentative D call TRBD2 (5 bases). V gave up 1 base and J gave up 9 bases, with 13 bases separating them. CDR1 is SGHAT, CDR2 FQNNGV, per germline. The CDR3 contains 14 residues. The sequenced CDR3 bases are TGTGCCAGCAGCTTAGTGGGCGGGCTGGGTGAG. Translation gives CASSLVGGLGE. The complete CDR3 sequence is CASSLVGGLGEQFF.

This clone has a count of ten or more. The sequenced fragment ends 3 residues before the CDR3 boundary, so the rest is inferred from the germline J gene. V and J are TRBV29-1 and TRBJ1-1, with 9 nucleotides matching TRBD1. Germline CDR1 SQVTM, CDR2 ANQGSEA. V lost 3 bases, J lost 4 bases, and 3 bases stayed unmatched. This CDR3 region has 13 residues. The sequenced part of the CDR3 DNA is TGCAGCGTTGATTGGACAGGGGTCACTGAA. Protein product: CSVDWTGVTE. The CDR3 in full is CSVDWTGVTEAFF.

This clone came up many times. Partial CDR3 DNA: TGTGCCAGCAGTGGTCAGTTAAGGGGGAACACTGAA. It codes for CASSGQLRGNTE. The CDR3 reads in full as CASSGQLRGNTEAFF. The chain combines TRBV2 with TRBJ1-1; TRBD1 is a possible D gene (5 bases). The DNA ends 3 residues before the CDR3 does, and the rest of the CDR3 is filled in from the germline J gene. Trimming took 4 bases from V and 1 from J, leaving 13 bases between them. This CDR3 spans 15 amino acids. CDR1 SNHLY and CDR2 FYNNEI come from the germline V gene. The variable domain in full, with the rest retrieved from reference TRBV2 and TRBJ1-1, is EPEVTQTPSHQVTQMGQEVILRCVPISNHLYFYWYRQILGQKVEFLVSFYNNEISEKSEIFDDQFSVERPDGSNFTLKIRSTKLEDSAMYFCASSGQLRGNTEAFFGQGTRLTVV.

In this sample, this clone turned up many times. Read data end 3 residues before the CDR3 end; the end is taken from the germline J gene. The chain carries TRBV13 and TRBJ1-1; D is perhaps TRBD1 (6 bases). Looked up from germline, CDR1 is PRHDT and CDR2 is FYEKMQ (reference sequence). Trimming removed 5 bases at V and 4 bases at J, with 20 bases between. There are 16 residues in the CDR3. Partial CDR3 DNA: TGTGCCAGCAGCGGCGAGGGGGGGGCGACCGGCACTGAA. Amino acids: CASSGEGGATGTE. The CDR3 in its entirety is CASSGEGGATGTEAFF.

In the case of this clone: The missing CDR3 end, 3 residues past where the read stops, is filled in from the germline J gene. The V and J genes are TRBV20-1 and TRBJ1-3; 9 positions agree with TRBD1. Germline V lookup: CDR1 DFQATT, CDR2 SNEGSKA (reference sequence). This CDR3 has 14 amino acids. J gave up 4 bases and V 6 bases, and 7 bases lay outside the gene matches. The CDR3 DNA, read in part, is TGCAGTGCAGATGGGACAGGGATAGGAAACACC. Translating it yields CSADGTGIGNT. The entire CDR3 protein is CSADGTGIGNTIYF.

The sample holds many counts of this clone. The CDR3 bases that were read are TGTGCCAGCTCACCAACTTCTCCGCAGGGGGCGTCGGATTCACCC. Its translation: CASSPTSPQGASDSP. The whole CDR3 is CASSPTSPQGASDSPLHF. The rearrangement uses TRBV18 and TRBJ1-6; 8 nucleotides match TRBD1. The CDR3 goes on 3 residues after the read ends, and that part is filled in from the germline J gene. Trimming took 2 bases from V and 8 from J; bases not matched to a gene: 14. Germline-derived CDR1 and CDR2 are KGHSH and LQKENI. The CDR3 runs to 18 residues.

The table lists this clone with many counts. The read terminates 3 residues ahead of where the CDR3 ends, so the germline J gene completes it. The chain carries TRBV30 and TRBJ1-3, with a possible D match to TRBD1 (6 bases). Trimming removed 3 bases at V and 8 bases at J, with 20 bases between. The CDR3 is 15 amino acids. Per the germline V gene, CDR1 is GTSNPN and CDR2 is SVGIG (reference sequence). CDR3 sequence reads: CAWSRNTAGAYTIYF. The sequenced part of the CDR3 DNA is TGTGCCTGGAGCCGAAACACAGCGGGGGCCTACACC.

For this clone: The DNA ends 3 residues before the CDR3 does, and the rest of the CDR3 is filled in from the germline J gene. This chain links TRBV7-2 with TRBJ2-3, with D unclear. Trimming removed 4 bases at V and 0 bases at J, with 14 bases between. The CDR3 loop spans 16 amino acids. CDR1 and CDR2 from the germline V gene are SGHTA and FQGNSA. Partial CDR3 DNA: TGTGCCAGCAGCTCAGCCCTCTTTTCTAGCACAGATACG. Encoded protein: CASSSALFSSTDT. The full-length CDR3 reads as CASSSALFSSTDTQYF.